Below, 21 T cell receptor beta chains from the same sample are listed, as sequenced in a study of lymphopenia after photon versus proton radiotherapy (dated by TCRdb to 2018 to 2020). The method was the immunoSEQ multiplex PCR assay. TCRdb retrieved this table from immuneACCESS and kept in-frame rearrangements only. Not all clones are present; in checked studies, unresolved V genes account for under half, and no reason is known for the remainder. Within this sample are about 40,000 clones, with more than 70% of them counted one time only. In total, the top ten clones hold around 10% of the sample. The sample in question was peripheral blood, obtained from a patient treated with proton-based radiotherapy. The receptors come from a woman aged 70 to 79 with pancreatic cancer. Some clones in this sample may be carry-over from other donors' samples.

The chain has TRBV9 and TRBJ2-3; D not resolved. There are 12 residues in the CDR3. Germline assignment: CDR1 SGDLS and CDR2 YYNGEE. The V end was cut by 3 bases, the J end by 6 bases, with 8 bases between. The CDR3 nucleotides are TGTGCCAGCAGCGAGAGGCGGGATACGCAGTATTTT. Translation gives CASSERRDTQYF.

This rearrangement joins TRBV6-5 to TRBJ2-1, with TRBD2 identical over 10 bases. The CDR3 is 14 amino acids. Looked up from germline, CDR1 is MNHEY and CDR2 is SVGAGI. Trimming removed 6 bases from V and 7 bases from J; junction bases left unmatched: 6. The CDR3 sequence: CASRASGSFNEQFF. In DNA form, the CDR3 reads TGTGCCAGCAGGGCTAGCGGGAGTTTTAATGAGCAGTTCTTC.

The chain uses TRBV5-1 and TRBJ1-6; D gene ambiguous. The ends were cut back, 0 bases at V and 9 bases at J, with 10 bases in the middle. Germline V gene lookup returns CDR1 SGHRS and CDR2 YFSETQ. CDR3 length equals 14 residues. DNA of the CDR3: TGCGCCAGCAGCTTGGGGCAGGAAAGTTCACCCCTCCACTTT. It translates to CASSLGQESSPLHF.

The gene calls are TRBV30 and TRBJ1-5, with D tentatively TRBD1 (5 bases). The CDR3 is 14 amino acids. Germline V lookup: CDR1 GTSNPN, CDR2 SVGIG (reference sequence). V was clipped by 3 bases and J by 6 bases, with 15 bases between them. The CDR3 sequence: CAWSGHGGIQPQHF. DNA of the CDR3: TGTGCCTGGAGCGGCCATGGGGGGATTCAGCCCCAGCATTTT.

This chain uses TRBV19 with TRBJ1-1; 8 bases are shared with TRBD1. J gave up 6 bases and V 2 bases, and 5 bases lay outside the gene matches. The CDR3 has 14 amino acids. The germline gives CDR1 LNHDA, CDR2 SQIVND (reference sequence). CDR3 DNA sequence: TGTGCCAGTAGTATAAGGACAGGGCGGGCTGAAGCTTTCTTT. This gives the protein CASSIRTGRAEAFF. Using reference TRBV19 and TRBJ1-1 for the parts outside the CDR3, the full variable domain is DGGITQSPKYLFRKEGQNVTLSCEQNLNHDAMYWYRQDPGQGLRLIYYSQIVNDFQKGDIAEGYSVSREKKESFPLTVTSAQKNPTAFYLCASSIRTGRAEAFFGQGTRLTVV.

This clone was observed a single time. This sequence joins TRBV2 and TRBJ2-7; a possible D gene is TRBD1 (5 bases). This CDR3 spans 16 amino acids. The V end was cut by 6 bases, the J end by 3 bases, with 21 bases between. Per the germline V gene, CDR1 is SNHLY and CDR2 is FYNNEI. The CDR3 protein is CASRELGAGKYYEQYF. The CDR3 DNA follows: TGTGCCAGCAGGGAGCTAGGGGCAGGGAAATACTACGAGCAGTACTTC.

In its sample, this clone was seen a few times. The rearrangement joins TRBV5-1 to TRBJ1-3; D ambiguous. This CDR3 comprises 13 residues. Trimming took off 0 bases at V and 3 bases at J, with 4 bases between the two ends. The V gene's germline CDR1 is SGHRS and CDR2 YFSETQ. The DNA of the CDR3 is TGCGCCAGCAGCTTGGGGGATGGAAACACCATATATTTT. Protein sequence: CASSLGDGNTIYF.

As DNA, the CDR3 is TGTGCCAGTACATTGATTTTCCAAGAGACCCAGTACTTC. The encoded protein is CASTLIFQETQYF. This sequence joins TRBV5-4 and TRBJ2-5; D is unresolved. Looked up from germline, CDR1 is SGHNT and CDR2 is YYREEE (reference sequence). V was clipped by 8 bases and J by 1 base, with 12 bases between them. The CDR3 sequence is 13 residues long.

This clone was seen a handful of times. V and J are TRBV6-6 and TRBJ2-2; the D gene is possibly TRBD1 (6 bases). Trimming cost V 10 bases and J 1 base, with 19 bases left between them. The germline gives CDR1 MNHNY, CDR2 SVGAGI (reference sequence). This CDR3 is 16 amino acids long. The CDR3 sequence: CATLKTRTENTGELFF. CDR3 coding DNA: TGTGCCACCCTGAAGACCAGGACAGAGAACACCGGGGAGCTGTTTTTT.

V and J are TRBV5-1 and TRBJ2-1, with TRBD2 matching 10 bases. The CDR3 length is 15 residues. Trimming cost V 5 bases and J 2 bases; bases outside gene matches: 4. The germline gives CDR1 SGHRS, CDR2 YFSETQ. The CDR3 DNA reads TGCGCCAGCAGTTCTAGCGGGAGCACCTACAATGAGCAGTTCTTC. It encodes CASSSSGSTYNEQFF. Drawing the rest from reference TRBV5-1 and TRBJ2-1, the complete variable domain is KAGVTQTPRYLIKTRGQQVTLSCSPISGHRSVSWYQQTPGQGLQFLFEYFSETQRNKGNFPGRFSGRQFSNSRSEMNVSTLELGDSALYLCASSSSGSTYNEQFFGPGTRLTVL.

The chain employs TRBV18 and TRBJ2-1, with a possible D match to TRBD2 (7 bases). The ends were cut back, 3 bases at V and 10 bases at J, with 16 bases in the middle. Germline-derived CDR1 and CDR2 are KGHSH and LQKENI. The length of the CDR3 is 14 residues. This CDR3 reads CASSPGAGVGEQFF. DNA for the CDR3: TGTGCCAGCTCACCGGGGGCGGGAGTCGGAGAGCAGTTCTTC.

The chain's CDR3 is CASSGIGTGTYNEQFF. As DNA, the CDR3 is TGTGCCAGCAGTGGGATAGGGACAGGGACGTACAATGAGCAGTTCTTC. The V call is TRBV6-1, the J call TRBJ2-1, with 9 bases aligning to TRBD1. Trimming at V came to 4 bases and at J to 4 bases, leaving 8 bases not matched to a gene. Germline V lookup: CDR1 MNHNS, CDR2 SASEGT. CDR3 length equals 16 residues.

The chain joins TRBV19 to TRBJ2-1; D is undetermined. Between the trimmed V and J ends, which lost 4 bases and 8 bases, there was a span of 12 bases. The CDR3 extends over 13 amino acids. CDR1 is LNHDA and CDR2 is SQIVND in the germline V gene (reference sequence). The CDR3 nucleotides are TGTGCCAGTAGTAACCGGGCTGGCGATGAGCAGTTCTTC. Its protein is CASSNRAGDEQFF.

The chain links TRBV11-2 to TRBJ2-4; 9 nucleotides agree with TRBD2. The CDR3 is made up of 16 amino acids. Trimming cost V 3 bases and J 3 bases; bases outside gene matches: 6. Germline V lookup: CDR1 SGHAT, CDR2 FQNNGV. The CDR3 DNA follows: TGTGCCAGCAGCTTTAGCGGGAGAGGGATCAAAAACATTCAGTACTTC. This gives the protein CASSFSGRGIKNIQYF.

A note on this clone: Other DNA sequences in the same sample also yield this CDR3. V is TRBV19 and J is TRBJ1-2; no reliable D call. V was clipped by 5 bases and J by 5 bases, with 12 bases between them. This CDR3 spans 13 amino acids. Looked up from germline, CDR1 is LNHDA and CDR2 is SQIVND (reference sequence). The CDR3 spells CASSATSGYGYTF. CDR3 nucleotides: TGTGCCAGTAGTGCTACTTCGGGGTATGGCTACACCTTC.

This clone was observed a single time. The DNA for the CDR3 is TGTGCCAGCAGTTTATTTTTATTGGGGACAGGGGGCTTTAATGAAAAACTGTTTTTT. It codes for CASSLFLLGTGGFNEKLFF. V usage is TRBV28 and J usage is TRBJ1-4; 12 bases align to TRBD1. V trimming: 1 base; J trimming: 4 bases; junction bases outside the gene matches: 10. The CDR3 contains 19 residues. Germline CDR1 and CDR2: MDHEN and SYDVKM.

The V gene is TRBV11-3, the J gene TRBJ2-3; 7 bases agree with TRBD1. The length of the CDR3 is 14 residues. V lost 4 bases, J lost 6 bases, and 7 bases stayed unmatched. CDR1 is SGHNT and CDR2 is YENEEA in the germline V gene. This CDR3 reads CASSSSDRRDTQYF. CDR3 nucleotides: TGTGCCAGCAGCTCTTCGGACAGGAGGGATACGCAGTATTTT.

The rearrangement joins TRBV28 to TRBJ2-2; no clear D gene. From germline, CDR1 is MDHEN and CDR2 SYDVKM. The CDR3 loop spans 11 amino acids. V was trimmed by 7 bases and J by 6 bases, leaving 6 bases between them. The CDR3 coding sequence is TGTGCCAGCACTCGCCCCGGGGAGCTGTTTTTT. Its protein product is CASTRPGELFF.

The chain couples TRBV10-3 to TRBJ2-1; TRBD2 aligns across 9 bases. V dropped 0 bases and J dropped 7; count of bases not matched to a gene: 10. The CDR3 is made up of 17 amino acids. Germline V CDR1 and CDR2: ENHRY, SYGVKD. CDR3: CAISESTTSGYLNEQFF. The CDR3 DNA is TGTGCCATCAGTGAGTCGACGACTAGCGGCTATCTTAATGAGCAGTTCTTC.

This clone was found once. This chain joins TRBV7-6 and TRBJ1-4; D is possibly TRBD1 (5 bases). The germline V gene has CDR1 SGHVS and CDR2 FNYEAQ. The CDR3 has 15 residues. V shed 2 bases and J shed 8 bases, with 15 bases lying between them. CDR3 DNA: TGTGCCAGCAGCTTAATAGCGGGACCCGGGGAAAAACTGTTTTTT. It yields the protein CASSLIAGPGEKLFF.

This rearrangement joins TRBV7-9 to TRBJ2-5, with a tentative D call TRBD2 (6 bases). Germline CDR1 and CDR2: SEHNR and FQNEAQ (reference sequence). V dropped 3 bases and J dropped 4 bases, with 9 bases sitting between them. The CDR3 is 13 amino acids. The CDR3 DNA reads TGTGCCAGCAGCTTCGGGGGAGGAGAGACCCAGTACTTC. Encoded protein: CASSFGGGETQYF.